A selection of T cell receptor beta chains follows, all from one sample in a study of cytomegalovirus exposure and HLA in healthy donors. Profiled with immunoSEQ multiplex PCR; TCRdb holds only in-frame clones, not every one. The data hold 210,000 or so clones, with 77% observed a single time. The sample comprised PBMCs. These receptors were obtained from a woman in her twenties or thirties in good health and CMV-seropositive. The CDR3 runs from the conserved cysteine through the conserved F or W. D genes are given only for firm matches. A clone size is listed for some rows: how often the clone was seen (once, few, many), or a class if it is expanded.

d_gene: TRBD2
v_gene: TRBV2
j_gene: TRBJ2-1
abundance: NA
CDR3aa: CALRLAGGYNEQFF
CDR3nt: TGTGCCCTTCGACTAGCGGGGGGTTACAATGAGCAGTTCTTC

d_gene: TRBD1
v_gene: TRBV30
j_gene: TRBJ1-5
abundance: NA
CDR3aa: CAQGDRGSRAQHF
CDR3nt: TGTGCCCAAGGGGACAGGGGGTCTAGGGCCCAGCATTTT

d_gene: TRBD2
v_gene: TRBV4-2
j_gene: TRBJ2-3
abundance: NA
CDR3aa: CASSQGYSGGGTDTQYF
CDR3nt: TGTGCCAGCAGCCAAGGGTATAGCGGGGGCGGCACAGATACGCAGTATTTT

d_gene: TRBD1
v_gene: TRBV28
j_gene: TRBJ2-7
abundance: NA
CDR3aa: CASSRQGYEQYF
CDR3nt: TGTGCCAGCAGTAGACAGGGTTACGAGCAGTACTTC

d_gene: TRBD2
v_gene: TRBV5-1
j_gene: TRBJ2-2
abundance: NA
CDR3aa: CASSLTSGIGELFF
CDR3nt: TGCGCCAGCAGCTTAACTAGCGGCATAGGGGAGCTGTTTTTT

d_gene: NA
v_gene: TRBV14
j_gene: TRBJ1-1
abundance: few
CDR3aa: CASSLRLNTEAFF
CDR3nt: TGTGCCAGCAGCCTCCGGTTGAACACTGAAGCTTTCTTT

d_gene: TRBD1
v_gene: TRBV28
j_gene: TRBJ1-5
abundance: NA
CDR3aa: CASSLLGDRGHQPQHF
CDR3nt: TGTGCCAGCAGTTTACTGGGGGACAGGGGCCATCAGCCCCAGCATTTT

d_gene: TRBD2
v_gene: TRBV4-3
j_gene: TRBJ2-1
abundance: NA
CDR3aa: CASSQAWTSGTISYNEQFF
CDR3nt: TGCGCCAGCAGCCAAGCCTGGACTAGCGGAACGATCTCCTACAATGAGCAGTTCTTC

d_gene: NA
v_gene: TRBV29-1
j_gene: TRBJ1-2
abundance: once
CDR3aa: CSVEEVAGTFNYGYTF
CDR3nt: TGCAGCGTTGAAGAGGTCGCAGGAACCTTTAACTATGGCTACACCTTC

d_gene: NA
v_gene: TRBV7-2
j_gene: TRBJ1-5
abundance: once
CDR3aa: CASGNYRDQPQHF
CDR3nt: TGTGCCAGCGGCAATTACAGGGATCAGCCCCAGCATTTT

d_gene: TRBD1
v_gene: TRBV13
j_gene: TRBJ2-1
abundance: NA
CDR3aa: CASSLGQGYYNEQFF
CDR3nt: TGTGCCAGCAGCTTAGGACAGGGGTATTACAATGAGCAGTTCTTC

d_gene: TRBD2
v_gene: TRBV28
j_gene: TRBJ2-1
abundance: NA
CDR3aa: CASSLFRTSEFVQFF
CDR3nt: TGTGCCAGCAGTTTATTTAGGACTAGCGAATTCGTGCAGTTCTTC

d_gene: NA
v_gene: TRBV25-1
j_gene: TRBJ1-2
abundance: NA
CDR3aa: CASSEQRAGSSGYTF
CDR3nt: TGTGCCAGCAGTGAACAAAGGGCGGGAAGCTCGGGCTACACCTTC

d_gene: NA
v_gene: TRBV30
j_gene: TRBJ1-4
abundance: NA
CDR3aa: CAWSVARRSGNEKLFF
CDR3nt: TGTGCCTGGAGTGTAGCCCGGAGGAGCGGTAATGAAAAACTGTTTTTT

d_gene: NA
v_gene: TRBV28
j_gene: TRBJ1-2
abundance: NA
CDR3aa: CASSTGFDYGYTF
CDR3nt: TGTGCCAGCAGTACAGGGTTTGACTATGGCTACACCTTC

d_gene: TRBD2
v_gene: TRBV7-7
j_gene: TRBJ2-1
abundance: NA
CDR3aa: CASSLGLAGVNEQFF
CDR3nt: TGTGCCAGCAGCTTAGGACTAGCGGGAGTGAATGAGCAGTTCTTC

d_gene: TRBD1
v_gene: TRBV27
j_gene: TRBJ1-2
abundance: NA
CDR3aa: CASSLIGQAYTF
CDR3nt: TGTGCCAGCAGTCTGATCGGACAGGCCTACACCTTC

d_gene: TRBD1
v_gene: TRBV9
j_gene: TRBJ2-7
abundance: NA
CDR3aa: CASSGPDRGYYERYF
CDR3nt: TGTGCCAGCAGCGGACCGGACAGGGGATATTACGAGCGGTACTTC

d_gene: TRBD1
v_gene: TRBV4-2
j_gene: TRBJ1-5
abundance: NA
CDR3aa: CASSPDREQPQHF
CDR3nt: TGTGCCAGCAGCCCGGACAGGGAACAGCCCCAGCATTTT

d_gene: TRBD1
v_gene: TRBV7-2
j_gene: TRBJ1-1
abundance: NA
CDR3aa: CASSSHPWDRGRSTEAFF
CDR3nt: TGTGCCAGCAGCTCACATCCTTGGGACAGGGGTCGTAGCACTGAAGCTTTCTTT

d_gene: TRBD1
v_gene: TRBV19
j_gene: TRBJ2-3
abundance: NA
CDR3aa: CASSPGTGGTDTQYF
CDR3nt: TGTGCCAGTAGTCCGGGGACAGGAGGGACAGATACGCAGTATTTT

d_gene: TRBD2
v_gene: TRBV28
j_gene: TRBJ2-3
abundance: NA
CDR3aa: CASKTSGSLTDTQYF
CDR3nt: TGTGCCAGCAAAACTAGCGGGAGCCTCACAGATACGCAGTATTTT

d_gene: TRBD2
v_gene: TRBV28
j_gene: TRBJ2-1
abundance: once
CDR3aa: CASSLWGTSGFYNEQFF
CDR3nt: TGTGCCAGCAGTTTATGGGGGACTAGCGGTTTCTACAATGAGCAGTTCTTC

d_gene: NA
v_gene: TRBV2
j_gene: TRBJ2-7
abundance: few
CDR3aa: CASILEFSYEQYF
CDR3nt: TGTGCCAGCATTTTAGAGTTTTCGTACGAGCAGTACTTC

d_gene: NA
v_gene: TRBV10-3
j_gene: TRBJ1-2
abundance: NA
CDR3aa: CAISESPTGTSGYTF
CDR3nt: TGTGCCATCAGTGAGTCACCGACAGGAACCAGTGGCTACACCTTC

d_gene: NA
v_gene: TRBV7-3
j_gene: TRBJ1-1
abundance: NA
CDR3aa: CASSLGGHTEAFF
CDR3nt: TGTGCCAGCAGCTTAGGGGGACATACTGAAGCTTTCTTT

d_gene: NA
v_gene: TRBV7-8
j_gene: TRBJ1-1
abundance: NA
CDR3aa: CASSLMEGTTEAFF
CDR3nt: TGTGCCAGCAGCTTAATGGAGGGGACCACTGAAGCTTTCTTT

d_gene: NA
v_gene: TRBV10-3
j_gene: TRBJ1-2
abundance: NA
CDR3aa: CAINGSPYGYTF
CDR3nt: TGTGCCATCAACGGGTCGCCCTATGGCTACACCTTC

d_gene: TRBD1
v_gene: TRBV19
j_gene: TRBJ1-5
abundance: NA
CDR3aa: CASSMAGQNNQPQHF
CDR3nt: TGTGCCAGTAGTATGGCGGGACAGAACAATCAGCCCCAGCATTTT

d_gene: NA
v_gene: TRBV1
j_gene: TRBJ2-3
abundance: NA
CDR3aa: CTSSPFNVLAGGLTDTQYF
CDR3nt: TGCACCAGCAGCCCATTCAATGTTCTAGCGGGGGGACTCACAGATACGCAGTATTTT